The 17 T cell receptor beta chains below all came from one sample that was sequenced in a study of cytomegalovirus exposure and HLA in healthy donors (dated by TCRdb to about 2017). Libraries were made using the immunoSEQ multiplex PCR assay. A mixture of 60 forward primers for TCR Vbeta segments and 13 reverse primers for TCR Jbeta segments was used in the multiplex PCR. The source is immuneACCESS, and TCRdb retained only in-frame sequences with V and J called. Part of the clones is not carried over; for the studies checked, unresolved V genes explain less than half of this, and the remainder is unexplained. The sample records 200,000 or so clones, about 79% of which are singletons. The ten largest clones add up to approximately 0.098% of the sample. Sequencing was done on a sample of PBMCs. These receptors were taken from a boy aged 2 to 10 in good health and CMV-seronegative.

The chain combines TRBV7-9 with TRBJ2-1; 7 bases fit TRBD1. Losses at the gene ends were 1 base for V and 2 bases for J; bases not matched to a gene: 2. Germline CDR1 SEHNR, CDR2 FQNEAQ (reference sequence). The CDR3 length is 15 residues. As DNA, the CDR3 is TGTGCCAGCAGCTTAGGACAGGGCGCCTACAATGAGCAGTTCTTC. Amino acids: CASSLGQGAYNEQFF.

The CDR3 here is CASRGRAKNIQYF. As DNA, the CDR3 is TGTGCCAGCCGAGGGAGAGCCAAAAACATTCAGTACTTC. The V gene is TRBV6-6, the J gene TRBJ2-4; possibly TRBD2 for D (5 bases). Germline CDR1 and CDR2: MNHNY and SVGAGI (reference sequence). V lost 8 bases to trimming and J lost 0 bases, with 8 bases between them. There are 13 residues in the CDR3.

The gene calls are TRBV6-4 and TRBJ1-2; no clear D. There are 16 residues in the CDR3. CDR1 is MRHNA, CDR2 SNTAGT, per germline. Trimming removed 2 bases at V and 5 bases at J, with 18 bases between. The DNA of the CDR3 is TGTGCCAGCAGTGACCCGCATAACAGAAGCTCTTATGGCTACACCTTC. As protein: CASSDPHNRSSYGYTF.

CDR3 coding DNA: TGCGCCAGCAGCTGGACTAGCGGGGGCACAGATACGCAGTATTTT. Translation: CASSWTSGGTDTQYF. The genes are TRBV5-1 and TRBJ2-3, with 12 bases matching TRBD2. The V gene end was trimmed by 3 bases and the J gene end by 1 base; junction bases not matched to a gene: 0. CDR3 length: 15 amino acids. The V gene's germline CDR1 is SGHRS and CDR2 YFSETQ.

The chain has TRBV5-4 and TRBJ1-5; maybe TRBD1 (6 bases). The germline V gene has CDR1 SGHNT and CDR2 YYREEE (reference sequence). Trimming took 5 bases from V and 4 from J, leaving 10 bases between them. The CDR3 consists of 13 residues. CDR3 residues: CASSSGQNQPQHF. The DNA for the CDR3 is TGTGCCAGCAGTTCTGGACAGAATCAGCCCCAGCATTTT.

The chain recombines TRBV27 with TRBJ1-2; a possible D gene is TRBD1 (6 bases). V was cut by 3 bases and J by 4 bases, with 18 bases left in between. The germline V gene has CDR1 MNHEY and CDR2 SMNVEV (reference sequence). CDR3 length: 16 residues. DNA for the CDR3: TGTGCCAGCAGTTTCGGGGGGCCCCGGGGTAGCTATGGCTACACCTTC. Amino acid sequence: CASSFGGPRGSYGYTF.

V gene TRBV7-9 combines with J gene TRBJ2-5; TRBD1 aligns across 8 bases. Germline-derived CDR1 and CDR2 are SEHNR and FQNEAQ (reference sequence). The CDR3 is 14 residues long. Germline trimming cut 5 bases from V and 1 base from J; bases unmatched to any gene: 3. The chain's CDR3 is CASSPGTGQETQYF. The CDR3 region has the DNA TGTGCCAGCAGCCCCGGGACAGGCCAAGAGACCCAGTACTTC.

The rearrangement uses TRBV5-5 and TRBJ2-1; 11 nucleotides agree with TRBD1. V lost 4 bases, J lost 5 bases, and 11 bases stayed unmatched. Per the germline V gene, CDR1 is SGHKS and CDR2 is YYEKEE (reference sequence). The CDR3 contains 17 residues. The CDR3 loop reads CASSVLGQGAFHNEQFF. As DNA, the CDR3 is TGTGCCAGCAGCGTACTCGGACAGGGGGCATTCCACAATGAGCAGTTCTTC.

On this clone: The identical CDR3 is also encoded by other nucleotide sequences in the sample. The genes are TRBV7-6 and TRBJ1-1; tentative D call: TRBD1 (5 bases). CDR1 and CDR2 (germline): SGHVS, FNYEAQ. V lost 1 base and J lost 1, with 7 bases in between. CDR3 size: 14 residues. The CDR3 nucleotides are TGTGCCAGCAGCTTAGGGCAGGGGAACACTGAAGCTTTCTTT. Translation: CASSLGQGNTEAFF.

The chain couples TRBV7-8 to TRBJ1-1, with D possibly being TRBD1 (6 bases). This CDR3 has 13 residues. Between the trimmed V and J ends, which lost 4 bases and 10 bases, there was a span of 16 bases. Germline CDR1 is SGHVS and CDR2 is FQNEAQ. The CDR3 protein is CASSSKQGGGAFF. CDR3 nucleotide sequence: TGTGCCAGCAGCTCCAAACAGGGAGGGGGAGCTTTCTTT.

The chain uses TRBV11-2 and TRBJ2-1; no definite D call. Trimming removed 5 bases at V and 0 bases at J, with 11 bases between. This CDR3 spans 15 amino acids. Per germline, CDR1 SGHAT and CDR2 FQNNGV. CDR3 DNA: TGTGCCAGCAGCCATCTTGACTTCTCCTACAATGAGCAGTTCTTC. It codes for CASSHLDFSYNEQFF.

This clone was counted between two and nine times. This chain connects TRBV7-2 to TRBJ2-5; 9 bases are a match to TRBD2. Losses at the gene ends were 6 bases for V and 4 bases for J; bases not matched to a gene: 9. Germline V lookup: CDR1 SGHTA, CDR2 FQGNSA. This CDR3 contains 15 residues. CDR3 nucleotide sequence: TGTGCCAGCAGGGGACCCGGGACTAGCAGAGAGACCCAGTACTTC. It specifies CASRGPGTSRETQYF. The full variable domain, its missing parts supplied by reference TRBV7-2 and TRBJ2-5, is GAGVSQSPSNKVTEKGKDVELRCDPISGHTALYWYRQSLGQGLEFLIYFQGNSAPDKSGLPSDRFSAERTGGSVSTLTIQRTQQEDSAVYLCASRGPGTSRETQYFGPGTRLLVL.

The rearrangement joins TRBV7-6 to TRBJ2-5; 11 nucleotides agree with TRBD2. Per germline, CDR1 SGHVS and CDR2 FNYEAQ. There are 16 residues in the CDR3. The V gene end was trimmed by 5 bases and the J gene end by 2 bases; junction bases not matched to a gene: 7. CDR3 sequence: CASSPIAGGEQETQYF. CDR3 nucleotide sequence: TGTGCCAGCAGCCCGATAGCGGGGGGGGAGCAAGAGACCCAGTACTTC.

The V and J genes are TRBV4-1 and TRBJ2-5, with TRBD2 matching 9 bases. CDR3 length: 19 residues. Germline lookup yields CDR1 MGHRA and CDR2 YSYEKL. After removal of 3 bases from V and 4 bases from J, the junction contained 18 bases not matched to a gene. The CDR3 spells CASSHPGGGGGARRETQYF. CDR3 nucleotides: TGCGCCAGCAGCCACCCCGGGGGAGGCGGGGGGGCGCGGAGAGAGACCCAGTACTTC.

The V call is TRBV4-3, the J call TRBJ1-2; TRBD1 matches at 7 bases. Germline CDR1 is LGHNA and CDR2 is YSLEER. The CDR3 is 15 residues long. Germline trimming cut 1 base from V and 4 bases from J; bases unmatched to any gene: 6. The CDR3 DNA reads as TGCGCCAGCAGCCAAGGGGTACAGGGGATCTATGGCTACACCTTC. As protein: CASSQGVQGIYGYTF.

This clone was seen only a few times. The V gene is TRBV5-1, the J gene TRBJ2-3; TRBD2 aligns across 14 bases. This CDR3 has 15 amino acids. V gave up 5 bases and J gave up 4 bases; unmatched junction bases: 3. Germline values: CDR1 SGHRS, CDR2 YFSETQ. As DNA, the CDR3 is TGCGCCAGCAGTCAGACTAGCGGGGGGGCAGATACGCAGTATTTT. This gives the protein CASSQTSGGADTQYF.

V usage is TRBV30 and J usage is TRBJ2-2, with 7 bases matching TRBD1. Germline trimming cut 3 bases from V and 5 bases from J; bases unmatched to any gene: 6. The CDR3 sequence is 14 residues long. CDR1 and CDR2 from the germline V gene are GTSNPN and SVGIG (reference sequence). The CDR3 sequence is CAWRVRGPTGELFF. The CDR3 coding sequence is TGTGCCTGGAGGGTGAGGGGGCCTACCGGGGAGCTGTTTTTT.